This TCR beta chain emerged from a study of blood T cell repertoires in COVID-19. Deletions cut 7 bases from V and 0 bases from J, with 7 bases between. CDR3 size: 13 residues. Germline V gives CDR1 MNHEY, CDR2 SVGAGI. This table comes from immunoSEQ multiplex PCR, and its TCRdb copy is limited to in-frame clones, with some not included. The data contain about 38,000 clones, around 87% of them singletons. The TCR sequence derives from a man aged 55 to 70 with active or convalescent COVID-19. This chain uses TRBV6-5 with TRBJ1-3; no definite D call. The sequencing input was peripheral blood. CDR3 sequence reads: CASNQVSGNTIYF. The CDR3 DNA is TGTGCCAGCAACCAGGTCTCTGGAAACACCATATATTTT.